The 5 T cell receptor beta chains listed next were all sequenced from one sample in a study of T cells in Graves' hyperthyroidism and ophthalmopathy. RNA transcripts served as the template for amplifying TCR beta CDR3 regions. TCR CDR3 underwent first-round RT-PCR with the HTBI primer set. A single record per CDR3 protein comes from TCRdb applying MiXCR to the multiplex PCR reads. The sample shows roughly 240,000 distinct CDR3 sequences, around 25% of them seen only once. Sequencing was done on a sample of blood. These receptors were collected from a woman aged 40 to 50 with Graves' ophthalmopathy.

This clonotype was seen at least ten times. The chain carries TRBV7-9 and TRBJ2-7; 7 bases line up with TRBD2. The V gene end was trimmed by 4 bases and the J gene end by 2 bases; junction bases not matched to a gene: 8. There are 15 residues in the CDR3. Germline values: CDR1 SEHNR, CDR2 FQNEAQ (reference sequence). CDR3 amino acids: CASSYTSLAAYEQYF. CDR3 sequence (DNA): TGTGCCAGCAGCTACACATCCCTAGCGGCCTACGAGCAGTACTTC.

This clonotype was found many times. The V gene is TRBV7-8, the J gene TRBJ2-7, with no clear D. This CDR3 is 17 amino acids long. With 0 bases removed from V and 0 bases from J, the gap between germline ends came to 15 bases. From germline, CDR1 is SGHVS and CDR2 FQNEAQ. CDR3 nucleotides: TGTGCCAGCAGCTTAGCTCCGGAAGTGACCCTCTCCTACGAGCAGTACTTC. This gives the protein CASSLAPEVTLSYEQYF. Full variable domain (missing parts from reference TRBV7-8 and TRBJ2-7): GAGVSQSPRYKVAKRGQDVALRCDPISGHVSLFWYQQALGQGPEFLTYFQNEAQLDKSGLPSDRFFAERPEGSVSTLKIQRTQQEDSAVYLCASSLAPEVTLSYEQYFGPGTRLTVT.

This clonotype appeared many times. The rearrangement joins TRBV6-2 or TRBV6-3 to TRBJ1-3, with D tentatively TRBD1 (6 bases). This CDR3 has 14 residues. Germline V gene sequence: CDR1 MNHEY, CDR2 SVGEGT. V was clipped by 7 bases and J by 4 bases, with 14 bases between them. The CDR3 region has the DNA TGTGCCAGCAAGCAACAGGGATCCGGAAACACCATATATTTT. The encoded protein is CASKQQGSGNTIYF.

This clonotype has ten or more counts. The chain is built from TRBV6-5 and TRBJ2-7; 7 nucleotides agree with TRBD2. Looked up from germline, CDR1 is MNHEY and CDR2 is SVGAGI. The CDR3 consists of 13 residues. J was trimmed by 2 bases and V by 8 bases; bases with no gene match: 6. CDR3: CASDAGAPYEQYF. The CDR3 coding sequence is TGTGCCAGCGATGCGGGAGCACCCTACGAGCAGTACTTC.

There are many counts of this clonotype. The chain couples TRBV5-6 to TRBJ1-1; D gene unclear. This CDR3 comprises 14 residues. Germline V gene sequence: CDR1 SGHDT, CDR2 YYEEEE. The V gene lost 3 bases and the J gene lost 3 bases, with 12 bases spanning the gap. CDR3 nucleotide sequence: TGTGCCAGCAGCTCCCCGCGGATGGACACTGAAGCTTTCTTT. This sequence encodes CASSSPRMDTEAFF.